The clone carrying this TCR beta chain was observed a few times. The antigen is not known. PCR used 60 Vbeta primers and 13 Jbeta primers. Clones were read by immunoSEQ multiplex PCR, and TCRdb kept only the in-frame ones, dropping some. Of roughly 170,000 clones in the sample, 80% were seen once. Germline CDR1 LGHNA, CDR2 YSLEER. J lost 4 bases, V lost 4 bases, and 6 bases had no gene match. The CDR3 has 15 residues. This sample was taken from a study of cytomegalovirus exposure and HLA in healthy donors. About the research overall: When 350 to 500 donors were genotyped, roughly 78% of them were found to fall in the Caucasian-associated ancestry cluster. Study results and limitations: Later work showed greater clonal expansion in HLA-associated TCR beta chains than in equally common others. Later analysis identified a missense DCLRE1C variant that was linked to TCR beta V- and J-gene trimming.

The chain uses TRBV4-3 and TRBJ2-3; 9 bases fit TRBD2. The sample comprised PBMCs. This receptor was obtained from a boy aged 5 to 17 in good health and CMV-seronegative. CDR3 loop: CASSPLAGKPDTQYF. The CDR3 DNA reads as TGCGCCAGCAGCCCTCTAGCGGGGAAACCAGATACGCAGTATTTT.